This paragraph reports one T cell receptor (beta chain). Patients from Seattle were sampled longitudinally, starting during active infection. This record comes from a study of blood T cell repertoires in COVID-19. Study-wide context: Donors in the United States, Italy and Spain gave samples during acute or convalescent COVID-19. PBMCs, B-cell-depleted T cells, or T cells were the source of the cDNA or gDNA that made up the material.

Produced via immunoSEQ multiplex PCR; TCRdb's table is partial and in-frame only. The sample lists under 200,000 clones, around 84% seen once, with roughly 0.58% in the top ten. The CDR3 sequence is 15 residues long. Germline V gives CDR1 MNHEY, CDR2 SVGAGI. With 2 bases clipped from V and 1 base from J, the junction kept 3 bases outside the gene matches. The chain employs TRBV6-5 and TRBJ1-1; 8 bases agree with TRBD1. Sequenced: peripheral blood. This TCR derives from a man aged 60 to 75 with COVID-19, enrolled during active disease. In DNA form, the CDR3 reads TGTGCCAGCAGTTACGACAGGGGTCGGAACACTGAAGCTTTCTTT. Encoded protein: CASSYDRGRNTEAFF.